This T cell receptor beta chain was sequenced during a study of T cell changes during pregnancy in multiple sclerosis (dated by TCRdb to the late 2010s). Concerning the study at large: Changes in the T cell repertoire over the course of pregnancy were examined in this study in women with multiple sclerosis.

Spanning cysteine to phenylalanine, the CDR3 consists of 17 amino acids. Of all the DNA, just the CDR3 is kept, 51 bases in frame from base 1. V is trimmed back by 5 bases and J by 1 base, and the junction contains 10 bases that no gene match accounts for. Per the germline V gene (reference sequence), LNHDA is the CDR1 and SQIVND is the CDR2. Comments on this clone: This clone's antigen is unknown. Within one base of it there is no much larger clone, and no base qualities were kept.

Preparation of the library involved the immunoSEQ multiplex PCR assay. TCRdb took this table from immuneACCESS and kept in-frame rearrangements with V and J called. Such tables lack part of the clones; where checked against another copy, unresolved V genes explain under half of the gap, and the rest is unexplained. The sample contains about 40,000 clones, more than 90% of them found a single time. Roughly 0.5% of the sample goes to the ten largest clones. Sample: CD4+ T cells from peripheral blood mononuclear cells, taken in the second trimester of pregnancy. The TCR originated in a female donor in good health, enrolled as a control in a pregnancy study. Recombination connected TRBV19 to TRBJ2-3, and TRBD2 matches 9 of the central bases. The CDR3 here reads CASSPRGGAFGTDTQYF. The sequenced DNA: TGTGCCAGTAGTCCCCGCGGGGGGGCTTTTGGCACAGATACGCAGTATTTT.